This T cell receptor beta chain comes out of a study of blood T cell repertoires in COVID-19. Generated by immunoSEQ multiplex PCR, the TCRdb table keeps only in-frame clones and is missing some. The sample has more than 300,000 clones, about nine tenths seen once. From germline, CDR1 is SGHDT and CDR2 YYEEEE. V was clipped by 6 bases and J by 5 bases, with 14 bases between them. The CDR3 is 14 residues long. Clinical histories supplied by participants themselves formed the basis of cohort assignment. The receptor comes from a woman between 18 and 29 years old who had recovered from COVID-19. Specimen: PBMCs or T cells enriched from blood (not recorded which). The chain carries TRBV5-6 and TRBJ1-4, with D possibly matching TRBD1 (6 bases). The CDR3 DNA follows: TGTGCCAGCACCTCCGGGACACTCAATGAAAAACTGTTTTTT. It is translated as CASTSGTLNEKLFF. The full variable domain, in which reference TRBV5-6 and TRBJ1-4 provide the parts outside the CDR3, is DAGVTQSPTHLIKTRGQQVTLRCSPKSGHDTVSWYQQALGQGPQFIFQYYEEEERQRGNFPDRFSGHQFPNYSSELNVNALLLGDSALYLCASTSGTLNEKLFFGSGTQLSVL.